Here is one T cell receptor beta chain with its context. The target antigen is unknown. This entry belongs to a study of human CD8 memory T cell subsets. This CDR3 is built from 16 residues. Germline lookup yields CDR1 SGHKS and CDR2 YYEKEE (reference sequence). Findings and caveats of the study: For stem-like memory and precursor exhausted T cells, diversity was similarly high, which was not true of effector memory cells.

Generation of TCR beta libraries used UMI-labeled 5' RACE. Authors' processing steps: Clonotype content per TCR beta library ranged between about 2,700 and 18,000 functional CDR3 beta clonotypes. TCRdb reanalyzed the 5' RACE reads, giving one entry per CDR3 protein sequence and no DNA. V and J calls and clone size were set by TCRdb, not the authors. In all, the sample yields some 9,000 distinct CDR3 sequences. Buffy coats donated by healthy individuals were the origin of the PBMC. Total CD8+ T cells underwent enrichment via negative magnetic separation. This sequence was found in a human donor in good health. The genes are TRBV5-5 and TRBJ2-3; TCRdb lists TRBD1, though no DNA is available to test this call. The sequencing sample was made of CD8+ T cells from PBMCs. CDR3 protein: CASSWPGQGTTDTQYF.